Listed here is a single T cell receptor (beta chain). The data were taken from a study of shared clonotypes between healthy human individuals. Profiling relied on immunoSEQ multiplex PCR, and the TCRdb table lists in-frame clones only, not all of them. The sample shows about 2.1 million clones, 93% of them seen only once. With 4 bases clipped from V and 7 bases from J, the junction kept 3 bases outside the gene matches. The CDR3 extends over 13 amino acids. Germline V gives CDR1 MDHEN, CDR2 SYDVKM. In the naive CD8 group, cells lacked CD45RO and were positively selected for CCR7, so terminally differentiated effector memory CD45RA+ cells were left out. Every donor was a Caucasian adult from Nashville, Tennessee.

The sequence was collected from a man aged 18-30 years in good health. Some clones in this sample may be carry-over from other donors' samples. Sequencing was done on a sample of naive CD8+ T cells from PBMCs. J is TRBJ2-1 and V is TRBV28; 8 positions match TRBD1. CDR3 nucleotide sequence: TGTGCCAGCAGTTCAGGACAGGGAAATGAGCAGTTCTTC. This sequence encodes CASSSGQGNEQFF.